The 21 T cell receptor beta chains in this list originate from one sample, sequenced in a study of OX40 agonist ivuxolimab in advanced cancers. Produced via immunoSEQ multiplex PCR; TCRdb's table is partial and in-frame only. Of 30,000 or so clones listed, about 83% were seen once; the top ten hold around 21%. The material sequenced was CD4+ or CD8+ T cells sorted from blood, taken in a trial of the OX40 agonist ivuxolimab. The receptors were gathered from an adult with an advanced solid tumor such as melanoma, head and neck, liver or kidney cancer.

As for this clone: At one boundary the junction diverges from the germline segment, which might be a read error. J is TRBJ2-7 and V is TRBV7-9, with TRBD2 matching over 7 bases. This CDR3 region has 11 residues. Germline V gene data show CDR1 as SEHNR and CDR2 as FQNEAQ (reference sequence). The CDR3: CASSQAKGLLF. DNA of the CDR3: TGTGCCAGCAGCCAGGCGAAGGGACTATTATTC.

CDR3 nucleotide sequence: TGTGCCAGCACGTGGGGCAACGAGCAGTACTTC. As protein: CASTWGNEQYF. The chain employs TRBV6-5 and TRBJ2-7; TRBD1 is a possible D gene (5 bases). Germline V gene sequence: CDR1 MNHEY, CDR2 SVGAGI. This CDR3 has 11 amino acids. The V end lost 7 bases, the J end lost 5 bases, and 9 bases lay between the germline ends.

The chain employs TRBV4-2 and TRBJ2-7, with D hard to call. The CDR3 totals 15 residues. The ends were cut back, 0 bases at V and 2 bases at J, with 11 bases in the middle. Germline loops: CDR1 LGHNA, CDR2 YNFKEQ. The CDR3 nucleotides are TGTGCCAGCAGCCAAGAAATGGACCCCCCCTACGAGCAGTACTTC. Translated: CASSQEMDPPYEQYF.

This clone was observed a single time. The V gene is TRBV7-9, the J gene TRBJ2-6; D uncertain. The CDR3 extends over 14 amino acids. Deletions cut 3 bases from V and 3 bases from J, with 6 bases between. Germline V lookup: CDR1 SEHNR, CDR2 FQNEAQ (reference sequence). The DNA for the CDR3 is TGTGCCAGCAGCTTGACTGGTGGGGCCAACGTCCTGACTTTC. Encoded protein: CASSLTGGANVLTF.

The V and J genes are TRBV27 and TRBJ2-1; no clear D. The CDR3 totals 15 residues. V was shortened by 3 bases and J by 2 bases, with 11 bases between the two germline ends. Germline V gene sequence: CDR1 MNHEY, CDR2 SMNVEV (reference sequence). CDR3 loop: CASSFEGLTYNEQFF. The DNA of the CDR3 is TGTGCCAGCAGTTTCGAAGGGTTGACCTACAATGAGCAGTTCTTC.

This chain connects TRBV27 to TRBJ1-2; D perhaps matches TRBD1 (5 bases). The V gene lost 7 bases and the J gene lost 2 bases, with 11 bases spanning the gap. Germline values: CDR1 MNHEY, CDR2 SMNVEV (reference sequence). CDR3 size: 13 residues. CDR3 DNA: TGTGCCAGCAAATTGACAGCCAACTATGGCTACACCTTC. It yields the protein CASKLTANYGYTF.

The CDR3 DNA is TGTGCCAGCAGCTTGCTTCGGGGGCCGTCGGAGACCCAGTACTTC. It encodes CASSLLRGPSETQYF. The V gene is TRBV28, the J gene TRBJ2-5; TRBD1 or TRBD2 may be the D gene (6 bases each). V shed 6 bases and J shed 5 bases, with 19 bases lying between them. CDR3 length equals 15 residues. Germline values: CDR1 MDHEN, CDR2 SYDVKM.

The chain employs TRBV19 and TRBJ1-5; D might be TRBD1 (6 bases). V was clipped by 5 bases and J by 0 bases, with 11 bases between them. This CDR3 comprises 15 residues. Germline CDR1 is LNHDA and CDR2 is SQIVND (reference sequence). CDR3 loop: CASSQGSASNQPQHF. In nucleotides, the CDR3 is TGTGCCAGTAGTCAGGGGTCGGCTAGCAATCAGCCCCAGCATTTT.

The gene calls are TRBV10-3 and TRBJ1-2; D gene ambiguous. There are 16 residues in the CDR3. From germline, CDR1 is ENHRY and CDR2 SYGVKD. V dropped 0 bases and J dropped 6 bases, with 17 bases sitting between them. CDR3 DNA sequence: TGTGCCATCAGTGAGTCGAAACAGAGAAGGTTAAATGGCTACACCTTC. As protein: CAISESKQRRLNGYTF.

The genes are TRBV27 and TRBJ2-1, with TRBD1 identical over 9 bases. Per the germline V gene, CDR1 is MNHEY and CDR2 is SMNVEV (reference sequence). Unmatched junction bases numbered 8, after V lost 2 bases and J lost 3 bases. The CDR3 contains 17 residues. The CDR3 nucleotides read TGTGCCAGCAGTTTACAACAGGGGGCACCTAACTACAATGAGCAGTTCTTC. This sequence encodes CASSLQQGAPNYNEQFF.

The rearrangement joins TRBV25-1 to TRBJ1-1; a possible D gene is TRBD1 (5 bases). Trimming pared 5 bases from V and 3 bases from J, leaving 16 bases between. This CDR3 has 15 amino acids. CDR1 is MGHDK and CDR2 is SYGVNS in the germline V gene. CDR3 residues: CASSSIAGWDTEAFF. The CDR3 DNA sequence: TGTGCCAGCAGTAGTATCGCAGGGTGGGACACTGAAGCTTTCTTT. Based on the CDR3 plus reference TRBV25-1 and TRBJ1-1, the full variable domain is EADIYQTPRYLVIGTGKKITLECSQTMGHDKMYWYQQDPGMELHLIHYSYGVNSTEKGDLSSESTVSRIRTEHFPLTLESARPSHTSQYLCASSSIAGWDTEAFFGQGTRLTVV.

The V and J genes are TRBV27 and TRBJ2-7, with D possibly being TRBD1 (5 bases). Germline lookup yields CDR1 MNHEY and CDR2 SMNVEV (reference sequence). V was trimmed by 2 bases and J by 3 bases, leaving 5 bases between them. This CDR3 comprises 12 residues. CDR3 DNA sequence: TGTGCCAGCAGTTTACAGGGCTACGAGCAGTACTTC. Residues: CASSLQGYEQYF.

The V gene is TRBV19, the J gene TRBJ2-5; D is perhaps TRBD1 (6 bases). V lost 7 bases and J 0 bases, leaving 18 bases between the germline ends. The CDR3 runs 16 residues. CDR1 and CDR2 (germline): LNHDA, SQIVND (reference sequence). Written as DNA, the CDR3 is TGTGCCAGTACGTCTCGGGCAGGGGCGTACCAAGAGACCCAGTACTTC. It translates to CASTSRAGAYQETQYF. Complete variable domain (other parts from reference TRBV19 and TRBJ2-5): DGGITQSPKYLFRKEGQNVTLSCEQNLNHDAMYWYRQDPGQGLRLIYYSQIVNDFQKGDIAEGYSVSREKKESFPLTVTSAQKNPTAFYLCASTSRAGAYQETQYFGPGTRLLVL.

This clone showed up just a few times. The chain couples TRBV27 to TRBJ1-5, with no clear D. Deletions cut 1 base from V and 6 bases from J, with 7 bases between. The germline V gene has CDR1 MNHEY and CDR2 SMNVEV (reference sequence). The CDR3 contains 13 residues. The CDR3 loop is CASSLYWGQPQHF. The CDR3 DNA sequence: TGTGCCAGCAGTTTATATTGGGGTCAGCCCCAGCATTTT.

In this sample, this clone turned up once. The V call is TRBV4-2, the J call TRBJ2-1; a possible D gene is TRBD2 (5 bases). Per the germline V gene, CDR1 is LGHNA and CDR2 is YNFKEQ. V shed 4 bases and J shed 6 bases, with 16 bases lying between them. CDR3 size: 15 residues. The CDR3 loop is CASSPHVALFNEQFF. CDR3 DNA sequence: TGTGCCAGCAGCCCCCATGTAGCGCTGTTCAATGAGCAGTTCTTC.

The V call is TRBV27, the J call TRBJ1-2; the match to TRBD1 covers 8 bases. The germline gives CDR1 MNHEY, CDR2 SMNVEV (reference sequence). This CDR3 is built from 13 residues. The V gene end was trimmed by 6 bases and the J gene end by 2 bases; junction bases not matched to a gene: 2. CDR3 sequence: CASSRDRNYGYTF. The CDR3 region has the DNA TGTGCCAGCAGCCGGGACAGGAACTATGGCTACACCTTC.

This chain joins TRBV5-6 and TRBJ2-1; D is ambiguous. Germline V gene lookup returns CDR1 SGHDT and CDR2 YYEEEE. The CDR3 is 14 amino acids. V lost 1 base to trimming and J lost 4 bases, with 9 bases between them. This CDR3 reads CASSLLDEYNEQFF. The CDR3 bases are TGTGCCAGCAGCTTGTTAGACGAATACAATGAGCAGTTCTTC.

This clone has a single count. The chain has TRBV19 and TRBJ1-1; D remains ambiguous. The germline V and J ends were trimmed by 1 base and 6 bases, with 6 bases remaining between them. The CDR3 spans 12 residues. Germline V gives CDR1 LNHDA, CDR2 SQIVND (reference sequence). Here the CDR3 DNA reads TGTGCCAGTAGTATAGGGGTTGCTGAAGCTTTCTTT. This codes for CASSIGVAEAFF.

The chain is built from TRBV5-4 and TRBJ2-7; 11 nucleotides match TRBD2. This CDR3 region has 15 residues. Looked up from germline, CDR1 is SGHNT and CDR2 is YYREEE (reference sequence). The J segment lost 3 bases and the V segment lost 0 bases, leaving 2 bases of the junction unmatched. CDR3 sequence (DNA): TGTGCCAGCAGCTTGGAGGGGACTAGCGGCTACGAGCAGTACTTC. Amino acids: CASSLEGTSGYEQYF.

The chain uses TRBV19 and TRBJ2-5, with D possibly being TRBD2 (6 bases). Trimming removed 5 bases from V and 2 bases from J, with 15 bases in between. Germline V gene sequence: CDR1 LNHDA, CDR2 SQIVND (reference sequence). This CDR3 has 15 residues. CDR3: CASSVYPGLQETQYF. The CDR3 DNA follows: TGTGCCAGTAGTGTTTACCCGGGACTGCAAGAGACCCAGTACTTC.

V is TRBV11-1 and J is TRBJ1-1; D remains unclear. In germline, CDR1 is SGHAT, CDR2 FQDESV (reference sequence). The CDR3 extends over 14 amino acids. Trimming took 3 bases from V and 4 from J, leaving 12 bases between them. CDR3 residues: CASSLLGLSTEAFF. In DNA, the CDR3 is TGTGCCAGCAGCTTGTTGGGGTTAAGCACTGAAGCTTTCTTT.